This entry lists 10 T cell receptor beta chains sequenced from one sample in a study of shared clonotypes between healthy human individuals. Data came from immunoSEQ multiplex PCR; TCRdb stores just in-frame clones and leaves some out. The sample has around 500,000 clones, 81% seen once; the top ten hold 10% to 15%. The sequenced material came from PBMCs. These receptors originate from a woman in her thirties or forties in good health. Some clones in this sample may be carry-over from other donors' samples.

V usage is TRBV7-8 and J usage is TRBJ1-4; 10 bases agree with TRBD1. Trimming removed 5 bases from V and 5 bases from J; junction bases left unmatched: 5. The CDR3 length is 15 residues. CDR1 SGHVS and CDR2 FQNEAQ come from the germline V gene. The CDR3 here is CASSHPGQGNEKLFF. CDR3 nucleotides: TGTGCCAGCAGCCACCCGGGACAGGGGAATGAAAAACTGTTTTTT.

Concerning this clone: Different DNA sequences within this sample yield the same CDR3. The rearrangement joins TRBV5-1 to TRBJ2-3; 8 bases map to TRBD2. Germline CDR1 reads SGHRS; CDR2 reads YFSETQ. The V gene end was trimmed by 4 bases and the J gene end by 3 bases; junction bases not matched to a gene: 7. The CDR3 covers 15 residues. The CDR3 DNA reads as TGCGCCAGCAGCCTACTAGCGGAGTCGACAGATACGCAGTATTTT. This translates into CASSLLAESTDTQYF.

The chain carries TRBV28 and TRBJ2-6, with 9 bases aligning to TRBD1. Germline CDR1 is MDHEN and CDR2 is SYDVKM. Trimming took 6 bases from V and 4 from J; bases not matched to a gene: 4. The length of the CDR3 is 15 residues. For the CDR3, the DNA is TGTGCCAGCAGGGACAGGGGTAGAGGGGCCAACGTCCTGACTTTC. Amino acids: CASRDRGRGANVLTF.

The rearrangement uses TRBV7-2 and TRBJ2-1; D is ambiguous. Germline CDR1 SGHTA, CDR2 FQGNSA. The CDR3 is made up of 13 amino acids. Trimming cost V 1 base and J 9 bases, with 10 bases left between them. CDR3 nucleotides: TGTGCCAGCAGCTTAGGCCTCGGTGGTGAGCAGTTCTTC. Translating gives CASSLGLGGEQFF.

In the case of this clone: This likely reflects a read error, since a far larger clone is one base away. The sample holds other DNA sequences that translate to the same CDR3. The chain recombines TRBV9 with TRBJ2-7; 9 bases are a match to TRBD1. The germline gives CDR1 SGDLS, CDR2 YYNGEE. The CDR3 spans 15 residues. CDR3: CASSLTGQGSDEQYF. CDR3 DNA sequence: TGTGCCAGCAGCTTGACGGGACAGGGCAGCGACGAGCAGTACTTT.

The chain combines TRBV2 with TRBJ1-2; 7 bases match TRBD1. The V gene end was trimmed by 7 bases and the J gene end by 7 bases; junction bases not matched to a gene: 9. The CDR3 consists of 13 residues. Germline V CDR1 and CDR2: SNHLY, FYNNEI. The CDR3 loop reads CASIRQGGSGYTF. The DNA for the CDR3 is TGTGCCAGCATCCGACAGGGTGGGTCTGGCTACACCTTC.

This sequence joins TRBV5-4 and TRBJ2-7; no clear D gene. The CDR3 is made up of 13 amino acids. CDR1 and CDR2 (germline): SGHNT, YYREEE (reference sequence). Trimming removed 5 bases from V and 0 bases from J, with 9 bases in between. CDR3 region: CASSPPASYEQYF. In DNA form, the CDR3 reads TGTGCCAGCAGTCCGCCCGCCTCCTACGAGCAGTACTTC. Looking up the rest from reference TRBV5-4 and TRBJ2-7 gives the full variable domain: ETGVTQSPTHLIKTRGQQVTLRCSSQSGHNTVSWYQQALGQGPQFIFQYYREEENGRGNFPPRFSGLQFPNYSSELNVNALELDDSALYLCASSPPASYEQYFGPGTRLTVT.

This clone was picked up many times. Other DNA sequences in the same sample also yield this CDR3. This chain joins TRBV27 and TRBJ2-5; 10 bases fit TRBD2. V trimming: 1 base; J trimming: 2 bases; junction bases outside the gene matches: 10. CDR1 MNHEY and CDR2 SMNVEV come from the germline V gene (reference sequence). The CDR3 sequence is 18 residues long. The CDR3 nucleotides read TGTGCCAGCAGTTTATATGGGGGACTAGCGACCCGTCAAGAGACCCAGTACTTC. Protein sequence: CASSLYGGLATRQETQYF.

The CDR3 protein is CASRWATYHEQYF. CDR3 bases: TGCGCCAGCAGATGGGCCACGTACCACGAGCAGTACTTC. The gene calls are TRBV10-1 and TRBJ2-7; D is uncertain. V was pared by 6 bases and J by 5 bases, with 14 bases between. This CDR3 has 13 residues. CDR1 is WNHNN, CDR2 SYGVQD, per germline (reference sequence).

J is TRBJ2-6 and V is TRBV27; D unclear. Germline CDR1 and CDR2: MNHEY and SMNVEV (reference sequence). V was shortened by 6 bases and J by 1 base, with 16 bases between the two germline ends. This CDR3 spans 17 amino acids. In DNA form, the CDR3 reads TGTGCCAGCAGATTTGTTGGTCCCCCGTCTGGGGCCAACGTCCTGACTTTC. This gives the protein CASRFVGPPSGANVLTF.